This TCR beta chain is from a study of T-cell memory formation after mild COVID-19. Germline V gene data show CDR1 as SGHTA and CDR2 as FQGNSA. The CDR3 extends over 14 amino acids. J gave up 2 bases and V 5 bases, and 2 bases lay outside the gene matches. In its sample, this clonotype was seen a few times. TCRdb ran MiXCR on the 5' RACE reads and lists one entry per CDR3 protein. The sample includes some 330,000 distinct CDR3 sequences, under 25% of them seen just once. The sequence was obtained from an adult woman who had mild COVID-19 (a few samples of this study predate the infection). Cell type and time point are not known. The chain carries TRBV7-2 and TRBJ1-2; 10 nucleotides agree with TRBD1. Source material: PBMCs or a T cell subset sorted from them (not recorded which). Here the CDR3 DNA reads TGTGCCAGCAGCACGACAGGGGGCAACTATGGCTACACCTTC. It specifies CASSTTGGNYGYTF.